One and the same sample provided the 19 T cell receptor beta chains below, sequenced in a study of blood T cell repertoires in COVID-19. TCRdb keeps only in-frame clones here, not all; method: immunoSEQ multiplex PCR. In the table there are around 50,000 clones, less than 95% of which are singletons. The sample taken for sequencing was peripheral blood. These receptors were collected from a man aged 70 or older with active COVID-19.

This rearrangement joins TRBV5-6 to TRBJ2-1, with D possibly matching TRBD2 (6 bases). The germline V gene encodes CDR1 SGHDT and CDR2 YYEEEE. This CDR3 spans 14 amino acids. V was trimmed by 4 bases and J by 6 bases, leaving 14 bases between them. The CDR3 sequence: CASSVTGLSNEQFF. DNA for the CDR3: TGTGCCAGCAGCGTGACGGGACTTTCCAATGAGCAGTTCTTC. The complete variable domain, with remaining parts taken from reference TRBV5-6 and TRBJ2-1, reads DAGVTQSPTHLIKTRGQQVTLRCSPKSGHDTVSWYQQALGQGPQFIFQYYEEEERQRGNFPDRFSGHQFPNYSSELNVNALLLGDSALYLCASSVTGLSNEQFFGPGTRLTVL.

The chain recombines TRBV5-4 with TRBJ1-4, with a tentative D call TRBD1 (5 bases). Looked up from germline, CDR1 is SGHNT and CDR2 is YYREEE (reference sequence). This CDR3 has 13 amino acids. V was pared by 4 bases and J by 7 bases, with 11 bases between. In nucleotides, the CDR3 is TGTGCCAGCAGCCCCCCCCAGGGTGAAAAACTGTTTTTT. Translation gives CASSPPQGEKLFF.

This sequence joins TRBV5-1 and TRBJ1-2, with a weak D call TRBD1 (5 bases). CDR1 is SGHRS and CDR2 is YFSETQ in the germline V gene. The CDR3 length is 13 residues. Between the trimmed V and J ends, which lost 2 bases and 4 bases, there was a span of 9 bases. This CDR3 reads CASSLDSVYGYTF. The CDR3 nucleotides are TGCGCCAGCAGCTTAGACAGCGTCTATGGCTACACCTTC.

The chain combines TRBV2 with TRBJ1-5; D remains unclear. The V and J ends lost 4 bases and 9 bases respectively, with 10 bases between them. Germline V gene lookup returns CDR1 SNHLY and CDR2 FYNNEI. This CDR3 has 12 amino acids. CDR3 protein: CASSVSTLPQHF. In DNA, the CDR3 is TGTGCCAGCAGTGTGTCCACTTTGCCCCAGCATTTT. The complete variable domain, with remaining parts taken from reference TRBV2 and TRBJ1-5, reads EPEVTQTPSHQVTQMGQEVILRCVPISNHLYFYWYRQILGQKVEFLVSFYNNEISEKSEIFDDQFSVERPDGSNFTLKIRSTKLEDSAMYFCASSVSTLPQHFGDGTRLSIL.

V and J are TRBV4-2 and TRBJ1-5, with D perhaps matching TRBD1 (5 bases). Germline CDR1 reads LGHNA; CDR2 reads YNFKEQ. This CDR3 has 16 amino acids. V lost 0 bases and J lost 6, with 15 bases in between. CDR3 DNA: TGTGCCAGCAGCCAAGAGGCAGGAACTCAGGGTCAGCCCCAGCATTTT. This codes for CASSQEAGTQGQPQHF.

A few counts support this clone. The rearrangement uses TRBV5-1 and TRBJ1-2, with 7 positions matching TRBD1. Trimming took 1 base from V and 5 from J; bases not matched to a gene: 2. Germline V gene lookup returns CDR1 SGHRS and CDR2 YFSETQ. The CDR3 consists of 13 residues. The CDR3 protein is CASSLSQGYGYTF. The CDR3 DNA is TGCGCCAGCAGCTTGTCACAGGGGTATGGCTACACCTTC.

The V gene is TRBV24-1, the J gene TRBJ2-3; D possibly corresponds to TRBD2 (6 bases). V lost 9 bases and J 0 bases, leaving 6 bases between the germline ends. The CDR3 covers 12 residues. Germline V CDR1 and CDR2: KGHDR, SFDVKD. CDR3 sequence reads: CATGTSTDTQYF. As DNA, the CDR3 is TGTGCCACCGGGACTAGCACAGATACGCAGTATTTT.

The chain recombines TRBV7-3 with TRBJ2-7, with D possibly TRBD2 on 6 matching bases. Germline loops: CDR1 SGHTA, CDR2 FQGTGA. V was clipped by 0 bases and J by 3 bases, with 12 bases between them. CDR3 size: 15 residues. The CDR3 bases are TGTGCCAGCAGCTTAACCTCCGGGAGTTACTACGAGCAGTACTTC. Translated, it gives CASSLTSGSYYEQYF.

The chain employs TRBV11-2 and TRBJ2-5, with D perhaps matching TRBD2 (5 bases). Trimming stripped 5 bases from V and 7 bases from J, with 17 bases between. Germline V lookup: CDR1 SGHAT, CDR2 FQNNGV. This CDR3 has 14 residues. The CDR3 protein is CASSPQIGEGTQYF. The CDR3 bases are TGTGCCAGCAGCCCCCAAATAGGCGAGGGGACCCAGTACTTC. Based on the CDR3 plus reference TRBV11-2 and TRBJ2-5, the full variable domain is EAGVAQSPRYKIIEKRQSVAFWCNPISGHATLYWYQQILGQGPKLLIQFQNNGVVDDSQLPKDRFSAERLKGVDSTLKIQPAKLEDSAVYLCASSPQIGEGTQYFGPGTRLLVL.

The V and J genes are TRBV5-4 and TRBJ2-5, with D perhaps matching TRBD2 (5 bases). The V end lost 5 bases, the J end lost 0 bases, and 17 bases lay between the germline ends. The CDR3 is made up of 16 amino acids. Per germline, CDR1 SGHNT and CDR2 YYREEE (reference sequence). The CDR3 loop is CASSFRTGRDQETQYF. CDR3 sequence (DNA): TGTGCCAGCAGTTTCAGGACTGGAAGGGACCAAGAGACCCAGTACTTC. The whole variable domain, filled in from reference TRBV5-4 and TRBJ2-5, reads ETGVTQSPTHLIKTRGQQVTLRCSSQSGHNTVSWYQQALGQGPQFIFQYYREEENGRGNFPPRFSGLQFPNYSSELNVNALELDDSALYLCASSFRTGRDQETQYFGPGTRLLVL.

This rearrangement joins TRBV4-3 to TRBJ1-2, with 7 bases aligning to TRBD1. CDR3 length: 14 amino acids. Germline-derived CDR1 and CDR2 are LGHNA and YSLEER. V trimming: 1 base; J trimming: 2 bases; junction bases outside the gene matches: 1. The chain's CDR3 is CASSQVGQNYGYTF. The CDR3 nucleotides are TGCGCCAGCAGCCAAGTGGGACAGAACTATGGCTACACCTTC.

The chain joins TRBV7-6 to TRBJ1-5; TRBD1 agrees at 10 bases. Germline V gene lookup returns CDR1 SGHVS and CDR2 FNYEAQ. V was pared by 5 bases and J by 1 base, with 5 bases of the junction left unmatched. CDR3 length: 16 residues. Written as DNA, the CDR3 is TGTGCCAGCAGCCCAGGACAGGGGGGAAGCAATCAGCCCCAGCATTTT. This translates into CASSPGQGGSNQPQHF. The complete variable domain, with remaining parts taken from reference TRBV7-6 and TRBJ1-5, reads GAGVSQSPRYKVTKRGQDVALRCDPISGHVSLYWYRQALGQGPEFLTYFNYEAQQDKSGLPNDRFSAERPEGSISTLTIQRTEQRDSAMYRCASSPGQGGSNQPQHFGDGTRLSIL.

This clone was counted a few times. The genes are TRBV14 and TRBJ1-3; D gene unclear. The CDR3 covers 15 residues. The V and J ends lost 1 base and 2 bases respectively, with 9 bases between them. Germline V gene lookup returns CDR1 SGHDN and CDR2 FVKESK. CDR3 in DNA: TGTGCCAGCAGCCAAGCGGGTGATCCTGGAAACACCATATATTTT. It yields the protein CASSQAGDPGNTIYF.

The chain uses TRBV25-1 and TRBJ2-7; possible D gene TRBD1, 5 bases. This CDR3 contains 15 residues. The V gene's germline CDR1 is MGHDK and CDR2 SYGVNS. V was clipped by 3 bases and J by 1 base, with 13 bases between them. CDR3 loop: CASSDSRGLSYEQYF. The CDR3 DNA sequence: TGTGCCAGCAGTGATAGTAGGGGCCTTTCCTACGAGCAGTACTTC.

The rearrangement links TRBV10-2 to TRBJ2-3; TRBD2 matches 11 bases. The CDR3 length is 15 residues. Germline V gene lookup returns CDR1 WSHSY and CDR2 SAAADI. J gave up 7 bases and V 2 bases, and 5 bases lay outside the gene matches. CDR3 DNA sequence: TGCGCCAGCAGTGAGACTAGCGGGGGCAGTCATACGCAGTATTTT. It encodes CASSETSGGSHTQYF.

The chain recombines TRBV2 with TRBJ1-2; D is possibly TRBD1 (6 bases). Trimming left V 4 bases short and J 2 bases short, with 8 bases between. Germline V gene lookup returns CDR1 SNHLY and CDR2 FYNNEI. The CDR3 extends over 13 amino acids. In nucleotides, the CDR3 is TGTGCCAGCAGTGTTACAGGGAACTATGGCTACACCTTC. This codes for CASSVTGNYGYTF.

This chain links TRBV7-9 with TRBJ2-7, with 8 nucleotides matching TRBD1. The length of the CDR3 is 13 residues. After removal of 6 bases from V and 6 bases from J, the junction contained 7 bases not matched to a gene. Germline V CDR1 and CDR2: SEHNR, FQNEAQ (reference sequence). In nucleotides, the CDR3 is TGTGCCAGCAGTTCAGGGGGCTTGGGCGAGCAGTACTTC. It is translated as CASSSGGLGEQYF.

The chain is built from TRBV3-1 (or the pseudogene TRBV3-2) and TRBJ2-7; D not resolved. V gave up 2 bases and J gave up 0 bases, with 8 bases separating them. There are 14 residues in the CDR3. Per germline, CDR1 LGHDT and CDR2 YNNKEL (reference sequence). In DNA, the CDR3 is TGTGCCAGCAGCCAATACTTGAGCTCCTACGAGCAGTACTTC. Translated: CASSQYLSSYEQYF.

The gene calls are TRBV11-2 and TRBJ2-1; the match to TRBD2 covers 7 bases. Trimming cost V 5 bases and J 4 bases; bases outside gene matches: 14. The V gene's germline CDR1 is SGHAT and CDR2 FQNNGV. CDR3 length: 17 residues. CDR3 in amino acids: CASSLRAGSKVYNEQFF. The CDR3 DNA is TGTGCCAGCAGCCTCAGAGCGGGGTCCAAAGTATACAATGAGCAGTTCTTC.